A single sample is the source of the 20 T cell receptor beta chains below, sequenced in a study of T-cell reconstitution after alpha-beta-depleted transplantation in children. Construction of the TCRbeta library involved unique molecular identifiers. Each CDR3 protein gets one entry after TCRdb re-called the PCR reads with MiXCR. Here the sample spans 450,000 to 600,000 distinct CDR3 sequences, around 20% being singletons. Here the sequenced sample was PBMCs from the stem cell graft donor, taken from the stem cell graft. The receptor source for this set is a human donor who donated a stem cell graft to a child with acute lymphoblastic leukemia.

In this sample, this clonotype turned up a few times. CDR3 amino acids: CASTPPTGKSSNYGYTF. The CDR3 region has the DNA TGTGCCAGCACCCCGCCGACAGGGAAATCCTCCAACTATGGCTACACCTTC. The chain joins TRBV12-3 or TRBV12-4 to TRBJ1-2; TRBD1 matches at 7 bases. This CDR3 region has 17 residues. V trimming: 7 bases; J trimming: 2 bases; junction bases outside the gene matches: 16.

The CDR3 protein is CASSSLTRPYEQYF. In DNA, the CDR3 is TGTGCCAGCAGCTCATTGACGCGACCCTACGAGCAGTACTTC. J is TRBJ2-7 and V is TRBV27; no definite D call. V was clipped by 6 bases and J by 2 bases, with 14 bases between them. The CDR3 loop spans 14 amino acids. Looked up from germline, CDR1 is MNHEY and CDR2 is SMNVEV (reference sequence).

This clonotype came up a few times. V usage is TRBV7-8 and J usage is TRBJ2-1; D is possibly TRBD2 (5 bases). Germline CDR1 reads SGHVS; CDR2 reads FQNEAQ. V lost 5 bases and J lost 3, with 14 bases in between. This CDR3 has 15 amino acids. CDR3 sequence reads: CASSDWAGGYNEQFF. As DNA, the CDR3 is TGTGCCAGCAGCGATTGGGCAGGAGGCTACAATGAGCAGTTCTTC.

The chain uses TRBV14 and TRBJ2-6, with D uncertain. V lost 0 bases and J lost 6, with 6 bases in between. Germline CDR1 and CDR2: SGHDN and FVKESK. The CDR3 length is 14 residues. CDR3: CASSQDLVANVLTF. The CDR3 DNA reads TGTGCCAGCAGCCAAGATCTAGTGGCCAACGTCCTGACTTTC.

This clonotype was seen a few times. This chain connects TRBV27 to TRBJ2-3, with 7 bases aligning to TRBD1. The CDR3 covers 12 residues. After removal of 6 bases from V and 5 bases from J, the junction contained 2 bases not matched to a gene. Per germline, CDR1 MNHEY and CDR2 SMNVEV (reference sequence). CDR3 region: CASRGGEDTQYF. The CDR3 bases are TGTGCCAGCAGAGGGGGCGAAGATACGCAGTATTTT.

This clonotype was seen a handful of times. The rearrangement uses TRBV5-6 and TRBJ1-2; the D gene is possibly TRBD1 (5 bases). This CDR3 has 13 amino acids. Trimming removed 2 bases at V and 6 bases at J, with 11 bases between. Germline CDR1 reads SGHDT; CDR2 reads YYEEEE. The CDR3 bases are TGTGCCAGCAGCTTCTGGGGGGTGAATGGCTACACCTTC. Residues: CASSFWGVNGYTF.

The chain uses TRBV20-1 and TRBJ1-1, with D possibly being TRBD1 (5 bases). Germline values: CDR1 DFQATT, CDR2 SNEGSKA (reference sequence). Deletions cut 0 bases from V and 0 bases from J, with 8 bases between. The CDR3 contains 14 residues. The CDR3, as DNA: TGCAGTGCTAGAGAACAGGTCATGAACACTGAAGCTTTCTTT. This encodes CSAREQVMNTEAFF.

This clonotype was counted a few times. The V call is TRBV5-1, the J call TRBJ2-7; D possibly uses TRBD1 or TRBD2 (6 bases each). Germline V CDR1 and CDR2: SGHRS, YFSETQ. This CDR3 is 15 amino acids long. With 3 bases removed from V and 2 bases from J, the gap between germline ends came to 15 bases. The chain's CDR3 is CASSSGEGGPYEQYF. CDR3 DNA sequence: TGCGCCAGCAGCTCTGGTGAGGGGGGCCCCTACGAGCAGTACTTC.

This rearrangement joins TRBV12-3 or TRBV12-4 to TRBJ2-1; 10 nucleotides line up with TRBD1. This CDR3 contains 15 residues. V gave up 5 bases and J gave up 4 bases; unmatched junction bases: 5. The CDR3 nucleotides read TGTGCCAGCAGTCATAGGACAGGGGGGTACAATGAGCAGTTCTTC. This sequence encodes CASSHRTGGYNEQFF.

This clonotype was seen only a few times. The rearrangement joins TRBV19 to TRBJ2-1, with 10 nucleotides matching TRBD2. V trimming: 3 bases; J trimming: 9 bases; junction bases outside the gene matches: 14. Germline V gene sequence: CDR1 LNHDA, CDR2 SQIVND (reference sequence). The CDR3 runs 17 residues. The CDR3 here is CASSIGNLAGALGEQFF. DNA of the CDR3: TGTGCCAGTAGTATTGGGAATCTAGCGGGAGCGCTTGGTGAGCAGTTCTTC.

This sequence joins TRBV19 and TRBJ1-5; D gene uncertain. This CDR3 is built from 14 residues. V was cut by 7 bases and J by 0 bases, with 10 bases left in between. Germline-derived CDR1 and CDR2 are LNHDA and SQIVND (reference sequence). CDR3 coding DNA: TGTGCCAGTACCTCTAGTCATAGCAATCAGCCCCAGCATTTT. It specifies CASTSSHSNQPQHF.

Turning to this clonotype: Germline is not matched at one junction end, which may reflect a read error. This chain joins TRBV12-3 or TRBV12-4 and TRBJ1-5, with D hard to call. The CDR3 loop spans 12 amino acids. Here the CDR3 DNA reads TGTGCCAGCAGTTCGAGTCGAGGGCCCGAGCATTTT. Translated: CASSSSRGPEHF.

The chain links TRBV2 to TRBJ2-7, with 10 positions matching TRBD2. V shed 1 base, J shed 9 bases, and the junction held 6 bases outside the gene matches. The CDR3 is made up of 14 amino acids. Germline assignment: CDR1 SNHLY and CDR2 FYNNEI. This chain's CDR3 is CASSEELAGAVQYF. CDR3 DNA: TGTGCCAGCAGTGAAGAGCTAGCGGGAGCTGTGCAGTACTTC.

This clonotype was detected only a few times. The chain joins TRBV18 to TRBJ1-4, with D possibly matching TRBD1 (6 bases). Trimming took 2 bases from V and 8 from J, leaving 12 bases between them. This CDR3 has 14 residues. Germline values: CDR1 KGHSH, CDR2 LQKENI. The CDR3: CASSPNSQGEKLFF. In DNA, the CDR3 is TGTGCCAGCTCACCAAACAGCCAGGGGGAAAAACTGTTTTTT.

In this sample, this clonotype turned up once. At one of its ends the junction is not consistent with the germline gene, which may arise from a read error. The chain combines TRBV12-3 or TRBV12-4 with TRBJ2-1; tentative D call: TRBD2 (6 bases). The CDR3 runs 13 residues. Written as DNA, the CDR3 is TGTGCCAGCAGGCGGGCTAGCGTGGGTGAGCAGTCCTTC. This gives the protein CASRRASVGEQSF.

V usage is TRBV6-2 or TRBV6-3 and J usage is TRBJ2-1, with TRBD2 matching over 13 bases. Germline CDR1 reads MNHEY; CDR2 reads SVGEGT. The CDR3 sequence is 16 residues long. J gave up 5 bases and V 4 bases, and 5 bases lay outside the gene matches. CDR3 sequence (DNA): TGTGCCAGCAGTTCTGTGGGACTAGCGGGGAACAATGAGCAGTTCTTC. Protein product: CASSSVGLAGNNEQFF.

J is TRBJ2-7 and V is TRBV24-1; 14 nucleotides agree with TRBD2. Germline loops: CDR1 KGHDR, CDR2 SFDVKD. V lost 7 bases and J lost 3; bases outside the gene matches: 4. CDR3 length equals 15 residues. CDR3 DNA sequence: TGTGCCACCAGCCAGGGGACTAGCGGGAGCTACGAGCAGTACTTC. This codes for CATSQGTSGSYEQYF.

The CDR3 bases are TGCAGCGCTGGGACGGGCGGTGAAACCCAGCATTTT. Protein product: CSAGTGGETQHF. This rearrangement joins TRBV29-1 to TRBJ1-5; maybe TRBD1 (5 bases). The CDR3 runs 12 residues. Trimming removed 7 bases at V and 11 bases at J, with 18 bases between. CDR1 is SQVTM and CDR2 is ANQGSEA in the germline V gene.

The chain employs TRBV29-1 and TRBJ2-7, with D perhaps assigned TRBD1 or TRBD2 (5 bases each). Germline V CDR1 and CDR2: SQVTM, ANQGSEA. Trimming stripped 7 bases from V and 2 bases from J, with 15 bases between. CDR3 size: 13 residues. The CDR3 DNA sequence: TGCAGCGCGGGGTCAGGGTTCCCCTACGAGCAGTACTTC. This sequence encodes CSAGSGFPYEQYF.

Only a few counts were recorded for this clonotype. V is TRBV6-5 and J is TRBJ1-5; the D is unclear. The V gene's germline CDR1 is MNHEY and CDR2 SVGAGI. The V gene lost 0 bases and the J gene lost 2 bases, with 14 bases spanning the gap. The CDR3 length is 17 residues. In nucleotides, the CDR3 is TGTGCCAGCAGTTACTCGAGTGGGCTCTCGGGCAATCAGCCCCAGCATTTT. This codes for CASSYSSGLSGNQPQHF.